These T cell receptor beta chains were read from a single sample in a study of PD-L1 blockade in urothelial cancer. Clones were sequenced by immunoSEQ multiplex PCR, and TCRdb holds only the in-frame ones, with some missing. Of 70,000 or so clones listed, roughly nine tenths are singletons. The specimen comprised PBMCs, sampled around atezolizumab (anti-PD-L1) treatment. These receptors came from a man in his 60s with urothelial cancer. Each CDR3 is given with its conserved first and last residue. The D gene is left open where the match is weak. Only part of the rows carry a size: once, few, many, or a class if the clone is expanded.

V gene: TRBV5-1
D gene: TRBD1
J gene: TRBJ2-2
clone size: -
CDR3 DNA: TGCGCCAGCACCTTAACAGGGGGCGGCACCGGGGAGCTGTTTTTT
CDR3 protein: CASTLTGGGTGELFF

V gene: TRBV18
D gene: -
J gene: TRBJ1-1
clone size: -
CDR3 DNA: TGTGCCAGCTCAAGAGTACAGGTGAACACTGAAGCTTTCTTT
CDR3 protein: CASSRVQVNTEAFF

V gene: TRBV5-4
D gene: -
J gene: TRBJ1-2
clone size: -
CDR3 DNA: TGTGCCAGCAGCTCGGACATGATGAGGTATGGCTACACCTTC
CDR3 protein: CASSSDMMRYGYTF

V gene: TRBV18
D gene: -
J gene: TRBJ1-2
clone size: -
CDR3 DNA: TGTGCCAGCTCAGAGGTGGGAGCTAACTATGGCTACACCTTC
CDR3 protein: CASSEVGANYGYTF

V gene: TRBV5-4
D gene: TRBD1
J gene: TRBJ2-5
clone size: -
CDR3 DNA: TGTGCCAGCAGCGGGGGACAGGGGGCGGTGGAGACCCAGTACTTC
CDR3 protein: CASSGGQGAVETQYF

V gene: TRBV5-6
D gene: -
J gene: TRBJ2-7
clone size: -
CDR3 DNA: TGTGCCAGCAGCTACGGGACAACCTACGAGCAGTACTTC
CDR3 protein: CASSYGTTYEQYF

V gene: TRBV5-1
D gene: -
J gene: TRBJ2-7
clone size: -
CDR3 DNA: TGCGCCAGCAGCTTGGGGAGACTCCACTACGAGCAGTACTTC
CDR3 protein: CASSLGRLHYEQYF

V gene: TRBV6-6
D gene: -
J gene: TRBJ1-4
clone size: -
CDR3 DNA: TGTGCCAGCAGTTCCTCGGGGCTGGGGTCTGAAAAACTGTTTTTT
CDR3 protein: CASSSSGLGSEKLFF

V gene: TRBV30
D gene: TRBD1
J gene: TRBJ1-2
clone size: -
CDR3 DNA: TGTGCCTGGAGTGTGATGCAGGGGGCCTCCGGCTACACCTTC
CDR3 protein: CAWSVMQGASGYTF

V gene: TRBV30
D gene: -
J gene: TRBJ1-2
clone size: -
CDR3 DNA: TGTGCCTGGAGTGGTCGGCGGGGCTACACCTTC
CDR3 protein: CAWSGRRGYTF

V gene: TRBV19
D gene: TRBD2
J gene: TRBJ2-1
clone size: -
CDR3 DNA: TGTGCCAGTACCCCGGGACTAGCGGGAGGAAGGGGTTTAGGGGGTGAGCAGTTCTTC
CDR3 protein: CASTPGLAGGRGLGGEQFF

V gene: TRBV19
D gene: -
J gene: TRBJ2-3
clone size: -
CDR3 DNA: TGTGCCAGTTCCCGCGGGCAGAGCACAGATACGCAGTATTTT
CDR3 protein: CASSRGQSTDTQYF

V gene: TRBV30
D gene: TRBD1
J gene: TRBJ1-6
clone size: -
CDR3 DNA: TGTGCCTGGAGCCCCGGGACAGTGAATTCACCCCTCCACTTT
CDR3 protein: CAWSPGTVNSPLHF

V gene: TRBV5-6
D gene: TRBD1
J gene: TRBJ2-1
clone size: few
CDR3 DNA: TGTGCCAGCAGCTTGACCTGGGACAGATCCTACAATGAGCAGTTCTTC
CDR3 protein: CASSLTWDRSYNEQFF

V gene: TRBV28
D gene: TRBD1
J gene: TRBJ2-1
clone size: -
CDR3 DNA: TGTGCCTGGACAGGGGGTAAATACAATGAGCAGTTCTTC
CDR3 protein: CAWTGGKYNEQFF

V gene: TRBV12-5
D gene: -
J gene: TRBJ2-5
clone size: -
CDR3 DNA: TGTGCTAGTGGTTTGGGCGGTAGCGGCCCTAGGGAGACCCAGTACTTC
CDR3 protein: CASGLGGSGPRETQYF

V gene: TRBV5-4
D gene: -
J gene: TRBJ2-7
clone size: once
CDR3 DNA: TGTGCCAGCAGCAGCCCGGGGTCTTTCTACGAGCAGTACTTC
CDR3 protein: CASSSPGSFYEQYF

V gene: TRBV9
D gene: TRBD1
J gene: TRBJ1-2
clone size: -
CDR3 DNA: TGTGCCAGCAGCCTAGGACAGGCGTCCGACTATAACTATGGCTACACCTTC
CDR3 protein: CASSLGQASDYNYGYTF

V gene: TRBV20-1
D gene: TRBD1
J gene: TRBJ2-7
clone size: -
CDR3 DNA: TGCAGTGCTATTACAGGGGTCGAGCAGTACTTC
CDR3 protein: CSAITGVEQYF

V gene: TRBV25-1
D gene: TRBD1
J gene: TRBJ1-1
clone size: -
CDR3 DNA: TGTGCCAGCGGAAGACAGGGACCAAACACTGAAGCTTTCTTT
CDR3 protein: CASGRQGPNTEAFF

V gene: TRBV12-2
D gene: -
J gene: TRBJ2-7
clone size: -
CDR3 DNA: TGTGCAAGTCGCTTTAAAACTAGCGGATTAACCTACGAGCAGTACTTC
CDR3 protein: CASRFKTSGLTYEQYF

V gene: TRBV19
D gene: TRBD1
J gene: TRBJ2-2
clone size: -
CDR3 DNA: TGTGCCAGTAGTAGGGACAGACTCTCCGGGGAGCTGTTTTTT
CDR3 protein: CASSRDRLSGELFF

V gene: TRBV19
D gene: TRBD1
J gene: TRBJ2-1
clone size: few
CDR3 DNA: TGTGCCAGTAGGGCGGACAGGGGGCGTATCAATGAGCAGTTCTTC
CDR3 protein: CASRADRGRINEQFF

V gene: TRBV19
D gene: TRBD1
J gene: TRBJ2-1
clone size: -
CDR3 DNA: TGTGCCAGTAGTGCCGGACAGGGATCCTACAATGAGCAGTTCTTC
CDR3 protein: CASSAGQGSYNEQFF

V gene: TRBV6-5
D gene: TRBD1
J gene: TRBJ1-1
clone size: -
CDR3 DNA: TGTGCCAGCAGTCCCCTACAGGGGGGCGTCACTGAAGCTTTCTTT
CDR3 protein: CASSPLQGGVTEAFF

V gene: TRBV19
D gene: TRBD1
J gene: TRBJ1-2
clone size: -
CDR3 DNA: TGTGCCAGTAGGAACGGACAGGGCAACTATGGCTACACCTTC
CDR3 protein: CASRNGQGNYGYTF

V gene: TRBV5-1
D gene: -
J gene: TRBJ1-2
clone size: once
CDR3 DNA: TGCGCCAGCAGCTTGAAGGGAGAAGAATATGGCTACACCTTC
CDR3 protein: CASSLKGEEYGYTF

V gene: TRBV6-5
D gene: TRBD1
J gene: TRBJ2-2
clone size: -
CDR3 DNA: TGTGCCAGCAGTTACTCGGACAGGTTCACCGGGGAGCTGTTTTTT
CDR3 protein: CASSYSDRFTGELFF

V gene: TRBV19
D gene: TRBD2
J gene: TRBJ2-7
clone size: -
CDR3 DNA: TGTGCCAGTAGTCCGGGAGCGGGACTTGGGGCCTACGAGCAGTACTTC
CDR3 protein: CASSPGAGLGAYEQYF